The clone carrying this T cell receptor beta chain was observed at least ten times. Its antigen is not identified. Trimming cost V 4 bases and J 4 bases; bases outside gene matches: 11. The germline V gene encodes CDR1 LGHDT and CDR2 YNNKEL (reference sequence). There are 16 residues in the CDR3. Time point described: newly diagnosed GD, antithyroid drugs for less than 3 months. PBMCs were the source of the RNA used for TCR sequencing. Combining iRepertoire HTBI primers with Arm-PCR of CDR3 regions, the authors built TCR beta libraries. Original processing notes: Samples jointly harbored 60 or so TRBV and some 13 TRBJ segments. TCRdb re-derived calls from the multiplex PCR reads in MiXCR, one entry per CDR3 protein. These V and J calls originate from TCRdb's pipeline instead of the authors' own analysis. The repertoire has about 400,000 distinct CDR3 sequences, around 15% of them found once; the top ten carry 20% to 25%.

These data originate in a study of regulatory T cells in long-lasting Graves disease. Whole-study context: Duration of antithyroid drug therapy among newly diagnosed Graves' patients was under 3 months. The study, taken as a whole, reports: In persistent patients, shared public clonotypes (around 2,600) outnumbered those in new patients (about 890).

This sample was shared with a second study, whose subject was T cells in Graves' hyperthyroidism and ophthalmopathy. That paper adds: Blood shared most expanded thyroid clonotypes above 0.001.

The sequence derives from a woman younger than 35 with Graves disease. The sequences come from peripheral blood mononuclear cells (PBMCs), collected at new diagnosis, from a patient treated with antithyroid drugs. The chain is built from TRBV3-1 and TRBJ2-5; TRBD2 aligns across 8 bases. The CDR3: CASSLPVSAGVETQYF. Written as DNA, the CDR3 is TGTGCCAGCAGCCTCCCGGTCTCAGCGGGGGTAGAGACCCAGTACTTC.